The TCR beta chain described here comes from a study of shared clonotypes between healthy human individuals. Regarding the study as a whole: What naive subsets generally showed was a larger estimated richness than memory subsets showed.

Regarding this clone: Its antigen is not known.

Execution of the assay was at deep level. Only in-frame clones appear in the TCRdb table, and some are missing; sequencing was by immunoSEQ multiplex PCR. This table holds millions of clones, 85% to 95% found once. The germline gives CDR1 SGHTA, CDR2 FQGNSA. Trimming cost V 5 bases and J 0 bases; bases outside gene matches: 8. The CDR3 sequence is 16 residues long. The gene calls are TRBV7-2 and TRBJ1-2; TRBD1 aligns across 8 bases. Sequences were obtained from naive CD4+ T cells sorted from blood. The sample's subset: CD45RA+ positively selected. The TCR originated in a man between 18 and 29 years old in good health. This chain's CDR3 is CASSLRGQATNYGYTF. The DNA of the CDR3 is TGTGCCAGCAGCCTCAGGGGGCAGGCTACTAACTATGGCTACACCTTC.